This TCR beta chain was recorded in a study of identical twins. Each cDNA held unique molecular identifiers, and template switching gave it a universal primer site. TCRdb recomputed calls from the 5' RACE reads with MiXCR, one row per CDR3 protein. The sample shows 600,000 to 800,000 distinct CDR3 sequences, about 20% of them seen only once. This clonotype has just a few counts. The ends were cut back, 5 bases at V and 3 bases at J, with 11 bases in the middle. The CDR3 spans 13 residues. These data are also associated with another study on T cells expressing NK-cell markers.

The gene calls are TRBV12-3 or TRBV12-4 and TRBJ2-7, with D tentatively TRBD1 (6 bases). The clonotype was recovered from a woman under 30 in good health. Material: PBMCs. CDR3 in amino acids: CASSNRDNYEQYF. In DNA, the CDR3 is TGTGCCAGCAGTAACAGGGATAACTACGAGCAGTACTTC.